Listed below are T cell receptor beta chains from one sample, sequenced in a study of control samples from healthy donors and cancer patients. Produced via immunoSEQ multiplex PCR; TCRdb's table is partial and in-frame only. The data show about 15,000 clones, with over 70% seen just once and around a tenth held by the top ten. The sequencing input was PBMCs. Receptors originate from a woman between 70 and 85 years old with colorectal cancer. Both conserved end residues are trimmed from each CDR3. Each record gives: J gene, V gene, CDR3 length, CDR3 protein.

j_call: TRBJ1-5
v_call: TRBV28
cdr3_length: 11
cdr3_aa: ASSGGAVQPQH

j_call: TRBJ2-6
v_call: TRBV3-1/TRBV3-2
cdr3_length: 17
cdr3_aa: ASSQGLGQGPRGANVLT

j_call: TRBJ1-1
v_call: TRBV5-8
cdr3_length: 14
cdr3_aa: ASSIPFGLEDTEAF

j_call: TRBJ1-1
v_call: TRBV18
cdr3_length: 15
cdr3_aa: ASSPRASYNMNTEAF

j_call: TRBJ2-2
v_call: TRBV6-6
cdr3_length: 13
cdr3_aa: ASTLKGHPTGELF

j_call: TRBJ2-5
v_call: TRBV5-6
cdr3_length: 11
cdr3_aa: ASSRLDQETQY

j_call: TRBJ2-1
v_call: TRBV3-1/TRBV3-2
cdr3_length: 10
cdr3_aa: ASSQRPHEQF

j_call: TRBJ1-1
v_call: TRBV5-8
cdr3_length: 12
cdr3_aa: ASSLGQGYTEAF

j_call: TRBJ1-1
v_call: TRBV4-1
cdr3_length: 11
cdr3_aa: ASSRRANTEAF

j_call: TRBJ2-7
v_call: TRBV11-2
cdr3_length: 11
cdr3_aa: ASSLERVGEQY

j_call: TRBJ2-7
v_call: TRBV5-1
cdr3_length: 12
cdr3_aa: ASSQRARPGEQY

j_call: TRBJ1-2
v_call: TRBV19
cdr3_length: 13
cdr3_aa: ASSSLTGKWNGYT

j_call: TRBJ1-1
v_call: TRBV19
cdr3_length: 12
cdr3_aa: ASTNTGGFGEAF

j_call: TRBJ1-5
v_call: TRBV7-2
cdr3_length: 14
cdr3_aa: ASSFDRALPGQPQH

j_call: TRBJ1-1
v_call: TRBV6-2/TRBV6-3
cdr3_length: 12
cdr3_aa: ASSYGSTNTEAF

j_call: TRBJ1-5
v_call: TRBV27
cdr3_length: 10
cdr3_aa: ASSPHGGPQH

j_call: TRBJ2-2
v_call: TRBV7-2
cdr3_length: 10
cdr3_aa: ASSLYIGELF

j_call: TRBJ2-1
v_call: TRBV10-3
cdr3_length: 15
cdr3_aa: AISDSLSGGGHNEQF

j_call: TRBJ1-1
v_call: TRBV7-2
cdr3_length: 13
cdr3_aa: ASSLQVTMNTEAF

j_call: TRBJ2-1
v_call: TRBV11-3
cdr3_length: 11
cdr3_aa: ASTKGGINEQF

j_call: TRBJ1-5
v_call: TRBV12-3/TRBV12-4
cdr3_length: 10
cdr3_aa: ASRGWNQPQH

j_call: TRBJ1-1
v_call: TRBV5-1
cdr3_length: 13
cdr3_aa: ASSQRQGVSTEAF

j_call: TRBJ2-1
v_call: TRBV4-3
cdr3_length: 14
cdr3_aa: ASSQDVAGGFNEQF

j_call: TRBJ1-1
v_call: TRBV7-8
cdr3_length: 11
cdr3_aa: ASSRQSNTEAF

j_call: TRBJ2-3
v_call: TRBV9
cdr3_length: 11
cdr3_aa: ASSVALGDTQY

j_call: TRBJ1-1
v_call: TRBV10-3
cdr3_length: 10
cdr3_aa: AISIQGTEAF

j_call: TRBJ1-2
v_call: TRBV2
cdr3_length: 13
cdr3_aa: ASSEAGRALDGYT

j_call: TRBJ2-7
v_call: TRBV5-6
cdr3_length: 12
cdr3_aa: ASSLEPLGVEQY

j_call: TRBJ1-5
v_call: TRBV5-1
cdr3_length: 13
cdr3_aa: ASSIDRASNQPQH

j_call: TRBJ2-5
v_call: TRBV7-8
cdr3_length: 13
cdr3_aa: ASSLGVGPGETQY

j_call: TRBJ2-7
v_call: TRBV4-1
cdr3_length: 12
cdr3_aa: ASSPGQGSYEQY

j_call: TRBJ2-7
v_call: TRBV24-1
cdr3_length: 14
cdr3_aa: ATSDPNTGTIYEQY

j_call: TRBJ2-2
v_call: TRBV19
cdr3_length: 13
cdr3_aa: ASSMGQGWVGELF

j_call: TRBJ1-1
v_call: TRBV9
cdr3_length: 13
cdr3_aa: ASSPRGQMNTEAF

j_call: TRBJ1-6
v_call: TRBV7-2
cdr3_length: 15
cdr3_aa: ASSLAGGAGGYSPLH

j_call: TRBJ2-5
v_call: TRBV25-1
cdr3_length: 10
cdr3_aa: ASRGGDRTQY

j_call: TRBJ2-3
v_call: TRBV7-2
cdr3_length: 14
cdr3_aa: ASSWGLAGGTDTQY

j_call: TRBJ1-2
v_call: TRBV3-1/TRBV3-2
cdr3_length: 10
cdr3_aa: ASSQVGYGYT

j_call: TRBJ2-1
v_call: TRBV7-2
cdr3_length: 12
cdr3_aa: ASTHPADYNEQF

j_call: TRBJ1-2
v_call: TRBV4-3
cdr3_length: 13
cdr3_aa: ASSQDNGGNYGYT

j_call: TRBJ2-5
v_call: TRBV3-1/TRBV3-2
cdr3_length: 15
cdr3_aa: ASSQGRGGWVSETQY

j_call: TRBJ2-3
v_call: TRBV4-2
cdr3_length: 15
cdr3_aa: ASSQDWLAGSGDTQY

j_call: TRBJ2-7
v_call: TRBV7-8
cdr3_length: 14
cdr3_aa: ASSLAASGDSYEQY

j_call: TRBJ1-3
v_call: TRBV5-8
cdr3_length: 15
cdr3_aa: ASSLDSGRTSGNTIY

j_call: TRBJ2-7
v_call: TRBV11-2
cdr3_length: 14
cdr3_aa: ASSLGRQGLSYEQY

j_call: TRBJ2-1
v_call: TRBV7-3
cdr3_length: 13
cdr3_aa: ASSFGLAGNNEQF

j_call: TRBJ1-1
v_call: TRBV20-1
cdr3_length: 9
cdr3_aa: SGRENTEAF

j_call: TRBJ2-5
v_call: TRBV6-1
cdr3_length: 14
cdr3_aa: ASSEIWGGSQETQY

j_call: TRBJ2-5
v_call: TRBV5-6
cdr3_length: 12
cdr3_aa: ASSYRALKETQY

j_call: TRBJ2-7
v_call: TRBV11-3
cdr3_length: 9
cdr3_aa: ASSFRYEQY

j_call: TRBJ1-2
v_call: TRBV6-6
cdr3_length: 14
cdr3_aa: ASSYSFWRAADGYT